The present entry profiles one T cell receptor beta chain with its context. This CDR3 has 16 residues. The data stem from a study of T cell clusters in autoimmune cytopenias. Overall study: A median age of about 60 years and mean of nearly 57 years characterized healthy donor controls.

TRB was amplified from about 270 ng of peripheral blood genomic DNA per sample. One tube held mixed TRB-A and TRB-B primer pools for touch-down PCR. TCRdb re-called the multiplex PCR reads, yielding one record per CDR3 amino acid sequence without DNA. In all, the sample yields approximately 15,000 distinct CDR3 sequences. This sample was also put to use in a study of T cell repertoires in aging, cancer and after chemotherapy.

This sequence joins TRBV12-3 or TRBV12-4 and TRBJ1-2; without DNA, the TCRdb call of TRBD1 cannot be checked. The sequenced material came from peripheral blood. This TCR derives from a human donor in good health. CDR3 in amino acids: CASMGAPTLGGYGYTF.